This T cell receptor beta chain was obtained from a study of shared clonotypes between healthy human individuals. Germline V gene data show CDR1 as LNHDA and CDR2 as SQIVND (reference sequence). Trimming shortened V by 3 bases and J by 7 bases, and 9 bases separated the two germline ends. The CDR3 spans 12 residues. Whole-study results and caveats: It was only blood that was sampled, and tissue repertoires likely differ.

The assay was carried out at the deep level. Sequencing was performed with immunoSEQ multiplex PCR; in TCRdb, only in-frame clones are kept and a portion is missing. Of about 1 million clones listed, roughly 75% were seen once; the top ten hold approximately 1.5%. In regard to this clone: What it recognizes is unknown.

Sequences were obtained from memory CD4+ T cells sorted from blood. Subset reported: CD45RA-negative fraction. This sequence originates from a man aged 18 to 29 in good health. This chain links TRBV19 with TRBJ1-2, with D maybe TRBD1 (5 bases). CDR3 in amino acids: CASSMTAAGYTF. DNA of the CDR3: TGTGCCAGTAGTATGACAGCGGCTGGCTACACCTTC.